The 26 T cell receptor beta chains in this list originate from one sample, sequenced in a study of cytomegalovirus exposure and HLA in healthy donors. Use of 60 Vbeta and 13 Jbeta primers characterized the PCR. Method: immunoSEQ multiplex PCR; TCRdb's copy keeps in-frame clones and lacks some. The sample lists about 200,000 clones, 80% to 85% occurring once. Source material: PBMCs. These receptor sequences come from a woman in her forties or fifties in good health and CMV-seropositive.

J is TRBJ1-4 and V is TRBV19, with D unclear. The V and J ends lost 3 bases and 4 bases respectively, with 12 bases between them. The CDR3 totals 15 residues. Germline V gives CDR1 LNHDA, CDR2 SQIVND (reference sequence). The CDR3 DNA sequence: TGTGCCAGTAGTATGGGGAGGGCAAGTAATGAAAAACTGTTTTTT. This encodes CASSMGRASNEKLFF.

The CDR3 DNA follows: TGTGCCAGCAGTGAACAGGCCGGGGGTGGCCAGCCCCAGCATTTT. Its translation is CASSEQAGGGQPQHF. The chain combines TRBV2 with TRBJ1-5; the D gene is possibly TRBD1 (5 bases). Germline lookup yields CDR1 SNHLY and CDR2 FYNNEI. V lost 2 bases to trimming and J lost 7 bases, with 15 bases between them. There are 15 residues in the CDR3.

Notes on this clone: Relative to the germline gene, one junction end is altered; a read error may explain this. This chain connects TRBV30 to TRBJ2-6, with TRBD1 identical over 10 bases. Germline-derived CDR1 and CDR2 are GTSNPN and SVGIG (reference sequence). This CDR3 has 18 residues. The CDR3 DNA sequence: TGTGCCTGGAGTATCGGACAGGGGGGCCTCTCTGGGGCCAACGGCCTGACTTTC. Translating it yields CAWSIGQGGLSGANGLTF.

This chain links TRBV6-6 with TRBJ1-4; perhaps TRBD1 as D (6 bases). Germline values: CDR1 MNHNY, CDR2 SVGAGI (reference sequence). With 8 bases removed from V and 4 bases from J, the gap between germline ends came to 11 bases. The CDR3 runs 13 residues. The CDR3: CASSQGLNEKLFF. DNA of the CDR3: TGTGCCAGCTCTCAGGGGCTTAATGAAAAACTGTTTTTT.

J is TRBJ2-2 and V is TRBV6-5, with 10 bases aligning to TRBD1. Per the germline V gene, CDR1 is MNHEY and CDR2 is SVGAGI. V was pared by 4 bases and J by 6 bases, with 5 bases of the junction left unmatched. The CDR3 contains 15 residues. The CDR3 sequence: CASSSGTGVPGELFF. The CDR3 coding sequence is TGTGCCAGCAGTTCCGGGACAGGGGTCCCCGGGGAGCTGTTTTTT.

This clone has just a few counts. This chain joins TRBV28 and TRBJ1-1; 9 bases map to TRBD1. The CDR3 has 16 amino acids. In germline, CDR1 is MDHEN, CDR2 SYDVKM. After removal of 5 bases from V and 1 base from J, the junction contained 8 bases not matched to a gene. CDR3 in DNA: TGTGCCAGCAGTCGGCCGGGACAGGGACGGAACACTGAAGCTTTCTTT. Translating it yields CASSRPGQGRNTEAFF. Complete variable domain (other parts from reference TRBV28 and TRBJ1-1): DVKVTQSSRYLVKRTGEKVFLECVQDMDHENMFWYRQDPGLGLRLIYFSYDVKMKEKGDIPEGYSVSREKKERFSLILESASTNQTSMYLCASSRPGQGRNTEAFFGQGTRLTVV.

This clone was found a few times. V gene TRBV11-3 combines with J gene TRBJ2-1; weak D call: TRBD1 (6 bases). The germline CDR1 and CDR2 sequences are SGHNT and YENEEA. This CDR3 spans 15 amino acids. V was trimmed by 6 bases and J by 3 bases, leaving 15 bases between them. CDR3 sequence (DNA): TGTGCCAGCAGTCGCTTGGGGGCTCACTACAATGAGCAGTTCTTC. It specifies CASSRLGAHYNEQFF.

This clone has just one count. At one of its ends the junction is not consistent with the germline gene, which may arise from a read error. This chain joins TRBV15 and TRBJ2-6; TRBD1 is a possible D gene (5 bases). Per the germline V gene, CDR1 is LNHNV and CDR2 is YYDKDF (reference sequence). The CDR3 runs to 18 residues. The CDR3 here is CATSRDTRQAAGANGLTF. The CDR3 DNA is TGTGCCACCAGCAGAGATACGAGGCAGGCGGCTGGGGCCAACGGCCTGACTTTC.

The chain recombines TRBV6-5 with TRBJ2-5, with 7 nucleotides matching TRBD2. The DNA end lines up better with TRBJ2-7; the J call may be wrong. The CDR3 extends over 13 amino acids. Germline assignment: CDR1 MNHEY and CDR2 SVGAGI. CDR3 amino acids: CASSSGTTYEQYF. For the CDR3, the DNA is TGTGCCAGCAGCTCCGGGACTACTTACGAGCAGTACTTC.

The chain links TRBV7-9 to TRBJ1-3, with D possibly TRBD1 on 5 matching bases. V gave up 3 bases and J gave up 8 bases, with 8 bases separating them. The germline V gene encodes CDR1 SEHNR and CDR2 FQNEAQ (reference sequence). The CDR3 has 12 residues. The CDR3, as DNA: TGTGCCAGCAGCTTCAGGGCCGACACCATATATTTT. This encodes CASSFRADTIYF. The full variable domain, completed using reference TRBV7-9 and TRBJ1-3, is DTGVSQNPRHKITKRGQNVTFRCDPISEHNRLYWYRQTLGQGPEFLTYFQNEAQLEKSRLLSDRFSAERPKGSFSTLEIQRTEQGDSAMYLCASSFRADTIYFGEGSWLTVV.

The chain recombines TRBV29-1 with TRBJ1-2, with D maybe TRBD1 (5 bases). Germline V gene data show CDR1 as SQVTM and CDR2 as ANQGSEA. With 3 bases removed from V and 2 bases from J, the gap between germline ends came to 13 bases. The CDR3 is 14 amino acids. CDR3 sequence: CSVDPDRYNYGYTF. The DNA for the CDR3 is TGCAGCGTTGACCCTGACAGATACAACTATGGCTACACCTTC.

This chain uses TRBV19 with TRBJ2-3; TRBD1 aligns across 7 bases. Trimming at V came to 1 base and at J to 3 bases, leaving 7 bases not matched to a gene. Looked up from germline, CDR1 is LNHDA and CDR2 is SQIVND (reference sequence). CDR3 length: 16 residues. Here the CDR3 reads CASSIVGRGYTDTQYF. In DNA form, the CDR3 reads TGTGCCAGTAGTATAGTCGGCAGGGGGTATACAGATACGCAGTATTTT.

This chain connects TRBV5-1 to TRBJ2-5, with 14 bases matching TRBD2. CDR1 SGHRS and CDR2 YFSETQ come from the germline V gene. After removal of 4 bases from V and 5 bases from J, the junction contained 7 bases not matched to a gene. This CDR3 has 16 amino acids. The DNA for the CDR3 is TGCGCCAGCAGCGTGACTAGCGGGAGGGCCGGGGAGACCCAGTACTTC. Encoded protein: CASSVTSGRAGETQYF.

The gene calls are TRBV10-3 and TRBJ2-7, with D perhaps matching TRBD2 (5 bases). The V and J ends lost 5 bases and 3 bases respectively, with 8 bases between them. CDR1 and CDR2 (germline): ENHRY, SYGVKD. There are 12 residues in the CDR3. The CDR3 region is CAISNRGYEQYF. The CDR3 DNA reads as TGTGCCATCAGTAACCGGGGCTACGAGCAGTACTTC.

This clone was counted only a few times. The genes are TRBV5-5 and TRBJ2-7; D possibly corresponds to TRBD1 (5 bases). With 1 base removed from V and 3 bases from J, the gap between germline ends came to 11 bases. Germline V lookup: CDR1 SGHKS, CDR2 YYEKEE (reference sequence). The CDR3 has 14 residues. CDR3 residues: CASSLPGKIYEQYF. The CDR3 DNA is TGTGCCAGCAGCTTGCCAGGGAAGATCTACGAGCAGTACTTC.

Regarding this clone: This CDR3 is also generated by other DNA sequences in the sample. The chain employs TRBV19 and TRBJ2-7; unclear D gene. V was pared by 6 bases and J by 0 bases, with 6 bases between. The length of the CDR3 is 12 residues. Germline V lookup: CDR1 LNHDA, CDR2 SQIVND (reference sequence). For the CDR3, the DNA is TGTGCCAGTAGCCCGAGCTCCTACGAGCAGTACTTC. Protein: CASSPSSYEQYF.

V gene TRBV30 combines with J gene TRBJ1-1, with a weak D call TRBD1 (5 bases). This CDR3 spans 14 amino acids. Trimming cost V 2 bases and J 2 bases, with 12 bases left between them. Germline assignment: CDR1 GTSNPN and CDR2 SVGIG (reference sequence). In DNA, the CDR3 is TGTGCCTGGAGTTTCCAGGGATTTAACACTGAAGCTTTCTTT. Residues: CAWSFQGFNTEAFF.

This rearrangement joins TRBV7-9 to TRBJ2-3; 10 nucleotides agree with TRBD1. The germline V gene has CDR1 SEHNR and CDR2 FQNEAQ (reference sequence). V gave up 5 bases and J gave up 1 base; unmatched junction bases: 6. The CDR3 has 16 amino acids. The CDR3 sequence is CASSTSGTGGTDTQYF. The CDR3 coding sequence is TGTGCCAGCAGCACTTCCGGGACAGGGGGCACAGATACGCAGTATTTT.

The rearrangement links TRBV2 to TRBJ2-1; 10 nucleotides line up with TRBD2. Germline V CDR1 and CDR2: SNHLY, FYNNEI. This CDR3 has 15 residues. V shed 6 bases, J shed 7 bases, and the junction held 9 bases outside the gene matches. The CDR3 DNA is TGTGCCAGCAGGGCAACTAGCGGGACTCGGAATGAGCAGTTCTTC. Its translation: CASRATSGTRNEQFF.

This chain connects TRBV5-6 to TRBJ1-1; D is unclear. The CDR3 totals 16 residues. The V gene lost 0 bases and the J gene lost 0 bases, with 12 bases spanning the gap. Germline-derived CDR1 and CDR2 are SGHDT and YYEEEE. CDR3 sequence reads: CASSLGSAVMNTEAFF. CDR3 in DNA: TGTGCCAGCAGCTTGGGATCCGCGGTAATGAACACTGAAGCTTTCTTT. The full variable domain, completed using reference TRBV5-6 and TRBJ1-1, is DAGVTQSPTHLIKTRGQQVTLRCSPKSGHDTVSWYQQALGQGPQFIFQYYEEEERQRGNFPDRFSGHQFPNYSSELNVNALLLGDSALYLCASSLGSAVMNTEAFFGQGTRLTVV.

V and J are TRBV28 and TRBJ1-1; D unclear. Germline CDR1 is MDHEN and CDR2 is SYDVKM. Trimming took off 2 bases at V and 3 bases at J, with 16 bases between the two ends. The CDR3 is made up of 16 amino acids. The DNA for the CDR3 is TGTGCCAGCAGTTTACGCCATTTCGTGGGAGACACTGAAGCTTTCTTT. Translation gives CASSLRHFVGDTEAFF.

This clone was observed a handful of times. V gene TRBV5-4 combines with J gene TRBJ2-1; the match to TRBD2 covers 8 bases. The CDR3 consists of 16 residues. CDR1 and CDR2 (germline): SGHNT, YYREEE (reference sequence). J was trimmed by 0 bases and V by 6 bases; bases with no gene match: 8. CDR3 amino acids: CASTTQRELSYNEQFF. CDR3 nucleotide sequence: TGTGCCAGCACCACCCAGCGGGAGCTCTCCTACAATGAGCAGTTCTTC.

The chain is built from TRBV4-1 and TRBJ2-7, with a tentative D call TRBD1 (6 bases). The germline V gene encodes CDR1 MGHRA and CDR2 YSYEKL. The CDR3 consists of 14 residues. Trimming removed 3 bases from V and 2 bases from J, with 11 bases in between. The CDR3 nucleotides read TGCGCCAGCAGCCAGCAACAGGGTCCCTACGAGCAGTACTTC. Translated: CASSQQQGPYEQYF.

The DNA of the CDR3 is TGTGCCAGCAGCCCTAAACGGGATACGCAGTATTTT. Translated, it gives CASSPKRDTQYF. The J gene is TRBJ2-3, the V gene TRBV27; D is ambiguous. CDR1 is MNHEY, CDR2 SMNVEV, per germline (reference sequence). The CDR3 length is 12 residues. The ends were cut back, 6 bases at V and 6 bases at J, with 10 bases in the middle.

The genes are TRBV5-1 and TRBJ2-2; D possibly corresponds to TRBD2 (6 bases). The length of the CDR3 is 13 residues. V lost 3 bases, J lost 6 bases, and 9 bases lay in between. Germline V CDR1 and CDR2: SGHRS, YFSETQ. CDR3 DNA sequence: TGCGCCAGCAGCTCCGGGGGTCCCGGGGAGCTGTTTTTT. Protein product: CASSSGGPGELFF.

A single count supports this clone. This chain joins TRBV7-9 and TRBJ2-3, with 10 nucleotides matching TRBD2. V dropped 4 bases and J dropped 1; count of bases not matched to a gene: 2. Germline CDR1 and CDR2: SEHNR and FQNEAQ (reference sequence). CDR3 length: 15 residues. This CDR3 is CASSYGTSGTDTQYF. The CDR3 DNA sequence: TGTGCCAGCAGCTACGGGACTAGCGGCACAGATACGCAGTATTTT.